Listed below are T cell receptor beta chains from one sample, sequenced in a study of OX40 agonist ivuxolimab in advanced cancers. The repertoire was sequenced with immunoSEQ multiplex PCR; TCRdb's copy has only in-frame clones and lacks some. In the table there are 57,000 or so clones, over 90% of which are singletons. The sample was CD4+ or CD8+ T cells sorted from blood, taken in a trial of the OX40 agonist ivuxolimab. These TCRs come from an adult with an advanced solid tumor such as melanoma, head and neck, liver or kidney cancer. Both conserved end residues are part of each CDR3. A D gene is named only where the DNA matches it firmly. Only some rows state a clone size, as once, few, many or a class for expanded clones.

clone size: NA
D gene: NA
V gene: TRBV7-9
J gene: TRBJ2-6
CDR3 protein: CASSYESGANVLTF
CDR3 DNA: TGTGCCAGCAGCTACGAATCTGGGGCCAACGTCCTGACTTTC

clone size: once
D gene: TRBD1
V gene: TRBV4-3
J gene: TRBJ1-1
CDR3 protein: CASSQEPGGRTEAFF
CDR3 DNA: TGCGCCAGCAGCCAAGAGCCAGGGGGGCGGACTGAAGCTTTCTTT

clone size: NA
D gene: NA
V gene: TRBV2
J gene: TRBJ2-7
CDR3 protein: CASSGPIQIPTYEQYF
CDR3 DNA: TGTGCCAGCAGTGGACCGATTCAGATTCCTACCTACGAGCAGTACTTC

clone size: NA
D gene: TRBD1
V gene: TRBV6-5
J gene: TRBJ1-1
CDR3 protein: CASSYSVTGGTEAFF
CDR3 DNA: TGTGCCAGCAGTTACTCGGTTACAGGGGGCACTGAAGCTTTCTTT

clone size: NA
D gene: TRBD1
V gene: TRBV19
J gene: TRBJ1-1
CDR3 protein: CASSDRGPDTEAFF
CDR3 DNA: TGTGCCAGTAGCGACAGGGGGCCCGACACTGAAGCTTTCTTT

clone size: NA
D gene: NA
V gene: TRBV2
J gene: TRBJ2-7
CDR3 protein: CASSDEYEQYF
CDR3 DNA: TGTGCCAGCAGTGACGAGTATGAGCAGTACTTC

clone size: few
D gene: TRBD1
V gene: TRBV6-5
J gene: TRBJ2-1
CDR3 protein: CASSYSGRGWANEQFF
CDR3 DNA: TGTGCCAGCAGTTACTCCGGCAGGGGGTGGGCTAATGAGCAGTTCTTC

clone size: NA
D gene: TRBD1
V gene: TRBV6-6
J gene: TRBJ2-7
CDR3 protein: CASSSDRVDEQYF
CDR3 DNA: TGTGCCAGCAGTAGCGACAGGGTGGACGAGCAGTACTTC

clone size: NA
D gene: NA
V gene: TRBV6-1
J gene: TRBJ2-7
CDR3 protein: CASSQWHLNF
CDR3 DNA: TGTGCCAGCAGTCAGTGGCACCTGAACTTC

clone size: once
D gene: TRBD1
V gene: TRBV29-1
J gene: TRBJ2-7
CDR3 protein: CSGDSGDEQYF
CDR3 DNA: TGCAGCGGGGACAGCGGAGACGAGCAGTACTTC

clone size: NA
D gene: NA
V gene: TRBV4-1
J gene: TRBJ2-7
CDR3 protein: CASSRTNEQYF
CDR3 DNA: TGCGCCAGCAGCCGGACAAACGAGCAGTACTTC

clone size: NA
D gene: NA
V gene: TRBV27
J gene: TRBJ2-7
CDR3 protein: CASSFGQAPYEQYF
CDR3 DNA: TGTGCCAGCAGTTTTGGGCAGGCCCCCTACGAGCAGTACTTC

clone size: NA
D gene: NA
V gene: TRBV9
J gene: TRBJ2-1
CDR3 protein: CASSFLDGPNEQFF
CDR3 DNA: TGTGCCAGCAGCTTCCTGGACGGACCCAATGAGCAGTTCTTC

clone size: NA
D gene: NA
V gene: TRBV29-1
J gene: TRBJ2-7
CDR3 protein: CSVEDPDGVYEQYF
CDR3 DNA: TGCAGCGTTGAAGACCCCGACGGTGTCTACGAGCAGTACTTC